The 17 T cell receptor beta chains presented below share a single source sample, sequenced in a study of T cell repertoires in cytomegalovirus infection (dated 2019 in TCRdb). Sequencing took place on an Illumina HiSeq 1500. In-frame beta chains were kept once TCRdb had trimmed the public reads at Q25 with fastp and called clones with MiXCR. Each CDR3 protein appears once, grouped with its most common genes and DNA. This sample lists more than 400,000 distinct CDR3 sequences; about a quarter were detected once. The ten largest account for over 10% of the sample. Sequenced sample: PBMCs. These receptors all stem from a human donor in good health (CMV status not recorded). Some clones in this sample may be carry-over from other donors' samples.

This clonotype occurred many times. A junction end diverges from the germline sequence, so it may reflect a read error. The chain links TRBV7-7 to TRBJ2-3; TRBD1 agrees at 8 bases. The CDR3 length is 15 residues. Germline lookup yields CDR1 SSHAT and CDR2 FNYEAQ (reference sequence). CDR3 nucleotides: TGTGCTAGCAGCTTAAGTGGGACAGGCGAGAATACGCAGTATTTT. It translates to CASSLSGTGENTQYF.

The chain recombines TRBV19 with TRBJ2-7; no definite D call. V lost 5 bases, J lost 2 bases, and 13 bases lay in between. This CDR3 has 14 amino acids. CDR1 LNHDA and CDR2 SQIVND come from the germline V gene (reference sequence). The CDR3 DNA is TGTGCCAGTAGTTCCGGCCAGGCACCCTACGAGCAGTACTTC. Translation: CASSSGQAPYEQYF.

The rearrangement joins TRBV4-3 to TRBJ2-1, with D perhaps TRBD2 (5 bases). The CDR3 spans 13 residues. V lost 2 bases and J 9 bases, leaving 11 bases between the germline ends. CDR1 and CDR2 (germline): LGHNA, YSLEER. The CDR3 here is CASSQQSGTEQFF. The CDR3 DNA sequence: TGCGCCAGCAGCCAACAAAGCGGAACTGAGCAGTTCTTC.

This clonotype was observed once. The chain carries TRBV10-3 and TRBJ2-3; 13 bases match TRBD2. Unmatched junction bases numbered 4, after V lost 2 bases and J lost 5 bases. The CDR3 consists of 16 residues. From germline, CDR1 is ENHRY and CDR2 SYGVKD. The CDR3 DNA reads as TGTGCCATCAGTGAGAGGACTAGCGGGAGTAGAGATACGCAGTATTTT. It specifies CAISERTSGSRDTQYF.

The table lists this clonotype with many counts. The chain recombines TRBV7-2 with TRBJ2-2, with D hard to call. The germline V gene has CDR1 SGHTA and CDR2 FQGNSA. V lost 1 base and J lost 2, with 8 bases in between. The CDR3 has 15 amino acids. In DNA form, the CDR3 reads TGTGCCAGCAGCTTAGAGACCCAAAACACCGGGGAGCTGTTTTTT. The encoded protein is CASSLETQNTGELFF.

The CDR3, as DNA: TGTGCCAGCAAGATGTCCGGGGCGCGGGACTATGGCTACACCTTC. Amino acid sequence: CASKMSGARDYGYTF. This chain uses TRBV28 with TRBJ1-2; D may be TRBD1 (5 bases). The CDR3 consists of 15 residues. Germline V lookup: CDR1 MDHEN, CDR2 SYDVKM. V shed 7 bases and J shed 3 bases, with 18 bases lying between them.

The V call is TRBV29-1, the J call TRBJ2-1; 14 bases are shared with TRBD2. The V gene end was trimmed by 2 bases and the J gene end by 0 bases; junction bases not matched to a gene: 18. Germline V CDR1 and CDR2: SQVTM, ANQGSEA. This CDR3 contains 22 residues. The CDR3 DNA sequence: TGCAGCGTTGAAAATGTCGGGGGGGGACTAGCGGGAGTTCTTAGCTCCTACAATGAGCAGTTCTTC. This sequence encodes CSVENVGGGLAGVLSSYNEQFF.

This clonotype was seen repeatedly, ten times or more. The rearrangement joins TRBV7-8 to TRBJ2-1, with D uncertain. The CDR3 has 17 amino acids. V was pared by 5 bases and J by 4 bases, with 21 bases between. In germline, CDR1 is SGHVS, CDR2 FQNEAQ. This CDR3 reads CASSSHRLSLNYNEQFF. For the CDR3, the DNA is TGTGCCAGCAGCAGCCATCGGCTATCGCTGAATTACAATGAGCAGTTCTTC.

This clonotype was seen only a few times. The chain combines TRBV7-2 with TRBJ2-3; TRBD2 matches 9 bases. CDR1 and CDR2 from the germline V gene are SGHTA and FQGNSA. With 2 bases clipped from V and 2 bases from J, the junction kept 8 bases outside the gene matches. This CDR3 is built from 17 residues. The CDR3 protein is CASSLRTAGGTTDTQYF. The CDR3 DNA sequence: TGTGCCAGCAGCTTAAGAACGGCGGGGGGGACCACAGATACGCAGTATTTT.

The chain is built from TRBV30 and TRBJ1-2, with a weak D call TRBD1 (5 bases). Germline CDR1 is GTSNPN and CDR2 is SVGIG (reference sequence). This CDR3 is built from 11 residues. For the CDR3, the DNA is TGTACAATGGCAGGGAGCTATGGCTACACCTTC. Translation: CTMAGSYGYTF. Filled out from reference TRBV30 and TRBJ1-2, the complete variable domain reads SQTIHQWPATLVQPVGSPLSLECTVEGTSNPNLYWYRQAAGRGLQLLFYSVGIGQISSEVPQNLSASRPQDRQFILSSKKLLLSDSGFYLCTMAGSYGYTFGSGTRLTVV.

The rearrangement uses TRBV7-8 and TRBJ2-7, with D perhaps being TRBD1 or TRBD2 (5 bases each). The CDR3 has 14 residues. The germline V and J ends were trimmed by 4 bases and 3 bases, with 13 bases remaining between them. Germline CDR1 SGHVS, CDR2 FQNEAQ. For the CDR3, the DNA is TGTGCCAGCAGCTGGGACCGACGACTCTACGAGCAGTACTTC. Translation: CASSWDRRLYEQYF.

CDR3 sequence: CASSIRDRGPGYTF. In DNA, the CDR3 is TGTGCCAGTAGTATCCGGGACAGGGGTCCTGGCTACACCTTC. The chain couples TRBV19 to TRBJ1-2; TRBD1 agrees at 10 bases. V trimming: 3 bases; J trimming: 7 bases; junction bases outside the gene matches: 5. CDR3 length: 14 residues. Germline V gene sequence: CDR1 LNHDA, CDR2 SQIVND (reference sequence).

This clonotype came up many times. The chain is built from TRBV7-2 and TRBJ1-6, with no clear D. CDR3 length: 15 residues. Germline V lookup: CDR1 SGHTA, CDR2 FQGNSA. The V and J ends lost 1 base and 6 bases respectively, with 10 bases between them. CDR3 bases: TGTGCCAGCAGCTTAGATGGCCGGGCTAATTCACCCCTCCACTTT. It specifies CASSLDGRANSPLHF.

A few counts support this clonotype. V gene TRBV7-2 combines with J gene TRBJ2-7, with 8 bases matching TRBD2. This CDR3 comprises 14 residues. Trimming at V came to 3 bases and at J to 6 bases, leaving 7 bases not matched to a gene. Germline V gene lookup returns CDR1 SGHTA and CDR2 FQGNSA. The DNA of the CDR3 is TGTGCCAGCAGCTTCTCTAGCCTAGCGGGCGAGCAGTACTTC. This gives the protein CASSFSSLAGEQYF.

This clonotype was recorded at least ten times. The chain carries TRBV11-2 and TRBJ1-1, with D tentatively TRBD1 (5 bases). The CDR3 runs to 12 residues. Between the trimmed V and J ends, which lost 5 bases and 5 bases, there was a span of 9 bases. CDR1 is SGHAT and CDR2 is FQNNGV in the germline V gene. CDR3 DNA: TGTGCCAGCAGCGCAGGGAGAACTGAAGCTTTCTTT. Its translation is CASSAGRTEAFF.

This clonotype was seen only a few times. This chain connects TRBV4-3 to TRBJ2-2, with 11 bases that match TRBD2. The CDR3 runs to 15 residues. The trim removed 1 base at V and 8 bases at J, leaving 3 bases unmatched. CDR1 is LGHNA and CDR2 is YSLEER in the germline V gene. As DNA, the CDR3 is TGCGCCAGCAGCCAAGGACTAGCGGGATCGGGGGAGCTGTTTTTT. It is translated as CASSQGLAGSGELFF.

Many counts were recorded for this clonotype. J is TRBJ2-1 and V is TRBV7-6; no definite D call. This CDR3 region has 15 residues. Germline V gives CDR1 SGHVS, CDR2 FNYEAQ. The V and J ends lost 3 bases and 4 bases respectively, with 13 bases between them. The CDR3 region has the DNA TGTGCCAGCAGCTTCACCGGGTCCCCATACAATGAGCAGTTCTTC. Translated, it gives CASSFTGSPYNEQFF.